A selection of T cell receptor beta chains follows, all from one sample in a study of T cell responses to AZD1222 COVID-19 vaccine. Assay: immunoSEQ multiplex PCR; the TCRdb copy retains only in-frame clones and omits some. Of roughly 100,000 clones listed, roughly nine tenths are singletons. The source was peripheral blood, collected 28 days after the second AZD1222 dose. The receptors shown here come from an adult who received the AZD1222 COVID-19 vaccine. CDR3s include the opening cysteine and the closing phenylalanine or tryptophan. Rows may omit the clone size; those that give it use once, few, many or a size class.

cdr3_aa	v_call	clone_size	j_call
CASSRGQPNTEAFF	TRBV11-2	NA	TRBJ1-1
CASSPVNSGNTIYF	TRBV3-1/TRBV3-2	NA	TRBJ1-3
CASSLDRGLRDTQYF	TRBV3-1/TRBV3-2	NA	TRBJ2-3
CASSKRWREVVNEQFF	TRBV21-1	once	TRBJ2-1
CASSSGYQEQFF	TRBV11-2	NA	TRBJ2-1
CASSLEGHAGELFF	TRBV7-3	once	TRBJ2-2
CASKFSTGAEAFF	TRBV2	NA	TRBJ1-1
CSVEIGQETQYF	TRBV29-1	NA	TRBJ2-5
CASIRQRDQPQHF	TRBV2	NA	TRBJ1-5
CASYSGVLGNSPLHF	TRBV28	once	TRBJ1-6
CASSLPGTGGWSNQPQHF	TRBV28	once	TRBJ1-5
CASSTGDYGYTF	TRBV12-3/TRBV12-4	NA	TRBJ1-2
CASSPTGGRETQYF	TRBV6-5	NA	TRBJ2-5
CASSYLGGSNEAFF	TRBV5-6	NA	TRBJ1-1
CASSSGQFYGYTF	TRBV7-2	NA	TRBJ1-2
CASSWGHPMEFF	TRBV6-5	NA	TRBJ2-1
CASSAEGKMNTEAFF	TRBV19	NA	TRBJ1-1
CASRTSGLVNEQFF	TRBV27	few	TRBJ2-1
CASSPGLAGELFF	TRBV7-9	NA	TRBJ2-2
CASRWDRGDNEQFF	TRBV6-5	NA	TRBJ2-1
CASSSPNPSSYNEQFF	TRBV5-4	NA	TRBJ2-1
CASSFLQTSRNEQYF	TRBV6-5	NA	TRBJ2-7